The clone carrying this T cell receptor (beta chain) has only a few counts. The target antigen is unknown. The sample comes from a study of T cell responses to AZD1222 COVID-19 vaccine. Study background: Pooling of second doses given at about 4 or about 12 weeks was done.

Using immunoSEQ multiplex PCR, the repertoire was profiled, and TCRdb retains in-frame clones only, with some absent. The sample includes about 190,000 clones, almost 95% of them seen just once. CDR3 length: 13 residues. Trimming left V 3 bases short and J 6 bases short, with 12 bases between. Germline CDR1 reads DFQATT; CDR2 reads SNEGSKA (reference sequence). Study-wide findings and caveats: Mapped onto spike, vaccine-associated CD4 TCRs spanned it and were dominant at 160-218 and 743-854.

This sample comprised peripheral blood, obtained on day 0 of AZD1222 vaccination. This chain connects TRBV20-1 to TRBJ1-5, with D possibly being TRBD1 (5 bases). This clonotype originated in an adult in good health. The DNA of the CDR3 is TGCAGTGCTAGTGGCGGGGCGGCTCAGCCCCAGCATTTT. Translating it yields CSASGGAAQPQHF.